This T cell receptor (beta chain) stems from a study of cytomegalovirus exposure and HLA in healthy donors (dated by TCRdb to about 2017). Background on the whole study: A later analysis indicated that the 120 or so validation repertoires were generated on the platform also employed for the approximately 700 repertoires of the first cohort. The study aimed to test whether signatures of past pathogen exposure could be identified by cataloging public T cell receptors. A separate validation cohort of 100 to 150 different subjects was used in addition to the roughly 720-subject first cohort. To predict cytomegalovirus infection status, the study combined high-throughput TCR immunosequencing, statistical association of individual TCRs with disease status, and machine learning.

Overall study results and their limits: A total of fewer than 200 TCR beta chains were listed by the study as associated with cytomegalovirus. In both the original and validation cohorts, the classifier was reported to diagnose cytomegalovirus status with high specificity and sensitivity. Of the cluster scores, 94% were above 0 in a later analysis, which found that TCRs clustered in the first cohort also tended to co-occur in the 95 to 150 validation repertoires. While some public TCRs were present in many individuals, most TCR sequences turned up only very rarely across donors. A few of the identified cytomegalovirus-associated TCR beta chains were confirmed in vitro to be specific for cytomegalovirus antigens. The validation cohort had no HLA typing available for a later analysis, so co-occurrence within that cohort was assessed over all 120 or so repertoires. It was suggested by the authors that the approach could potentially be generalized to other disease states and immunological phenotypes.

Libraries came from the immunoSEQ multiplex PCR assay. Turning to the authors' computational methods: A statistical classification framework was built to diagnose cytomegalovirus status from the catalog of TCR beta chain sequences. TCRdb holds this immuneACCESS table with in-frame rearrangements only. Some clones are missing; in checked studies, unresolved V genes explain under half, and the rest has no known cause. Clone size and the V and J calls come from that table; the DNA yielded D and trimming. This sample holds 100,000 to 150,000 clones; 85% to 90% were observed only once. The ten most abundant clones make up around 3.3% of the sample. A note on this clone: The antigen it binds to is not known. Base quality data are lacking; no much larger clone is found one base away.

The donors belonged to the validation cohort of approximately 130 subjects, which was separate from the 666-subject first cohort. Measured from the cysteine to the phenylalanine, the CDR3 is 13 residues long. Just CDR3 DNA is preserved here, 39 bases in frame from base 1. CDR1 and CDR2, looked up from the germline V gene, are MDHEN and SYDVKM. V and J lose 5 bases and 6 bases, and a span of 13 bases separates them. Source material: PBMCs. The sequence is built from TRBV28 and TRBJ1-2; the D gene is possibly TRBD1, with 5 bases matching. This TCR derives from a man aged 25 to 40 in good health and CMV-seronegative. The CDR3 protein sequence reads: CASSLRVGNGYTF. The DNA sequence is as follows: TGTGCCAGCAGTCTCAGGGTAGGGAATGGCTACACCTTC.